This is a list of T cell receptor beta chains from one sample in a study of blood T cell repertoires in COVID-19. Some clones are missing from TCRdb's copy, which holds only in-frame ones; the method was immunoSEQ multiplex PCR. The sample has about 200,000 clones, 86% seen once. Sequenced: PBMCs or T cells enriched from blood (not recorded which). These receptors were taken from a man aged 40-55 years with acute COVID-19. Both conserved end residues are part of each CDR3. D genes are given only for firm matches. Clone size is stated in some rows and not others, as once, few, many or a class when expanded.

d_call	clone_size	v_call	j_call	cdr3_aa	cdr3_nt
TRBD1	.	TRBV7-9	TRBJ1-1	CASTHLGTGRMNTEAFF	TGTGCCAGCACCCATCTCGGGACAGGCAGGATGAACACTGAAGCTTTCTTT
.	.	TRBV9	TRBJ1-6	CASSVEGGPVRGSPLHF	TGTGCCAGCAGCGTAGAAGGCGGACCGGTCCGGGGATCACCCCTCCACTTT
.	.	TRBV7-3	TRBJ1-1	CASSLDGTEAFF	TGTGCCAGCAGCTTAGACGGGACTGAAGCTTTCTTT
TRBD2	.	TRBV28	TRBJ2-1	CASSFPQTSGRNEQFF	TGTGCCAGCAGTTTCCCGCAGACTAGCGGGAGGAATGAGCAGTTCTTC
TRBD2	once	TRBV9	TRBJ2-3	CASREGAGGTDTQYF	TGTGCCAGCAGGGAAGGGGCGGGGGGCACAGATACGCAGTATTTT
.	.	TRBV6-6	TRBJ1-4	CASRKGVTNEKLFF	TGTGCCAGCAGAAAGGGGGTGACTAATGAAAAACTGTTTTTT
TRBD1	.	TRBV4-1	TRBJ2-7	CASSRGTGNYEQYF	TGCGCCAGCAGCCGAGGGACAGGCAACTACGAGCAGTACTTC
.	.	TRBV15	TRBJ2-1	CATSGRFVPYNEQFF	TGTGCCACCAGCGGGAGATTTGTACCCTACAATGAGCAGTTCTTC
TRBD1	once	TRBV15	TRBJ1-5	CATSTGTDYSNQPQHF	TGTGCCACCAGCACAGGGACAGATTATAGCAATCAGCCCCAGCATTTT
.	.	TRBV7-3	TRBJ2-5	CASSLGRERETQYF	TGTGCCAGCAGCTTAGGCCGGGAGCGCGAGACCCAGTACTTC
.	.	TRBV19	TRBJ1-1	CASSTGVYTEAFF	TGTGCCAGTAGTACAGGGGTATACACTGAAGCTTTCTTT
.	.	TRBV6-5	TRBJ1-5	CASSHKGVNQPQHF	TGTGCCAGCAGTCATAAAGGAGTAAATCAGCCCCAGCATTTT
TRBD1	once	TRBV11-3	TRBJ1-1	CASSRGGQMNTEAFF	TGTGCCAGCAGCCGAGGGGGACAGATGAACACTGAAGCTTTCTTT
.	.	TRBV27	TRBJ2-7	CASSFRYSTYEQYF	TGTGCCAGCAGTTTCCGGTACAGTACATACGAGCAGTACTTC
.	.	TRBV19	TRBJ1-1	CASLGVSEAFF	TGTGCCAGTCTAGGGGTAAGTGAAGCTTTCTTT
.	.	TRBV15	TRBJ1-5	CATSRGGSPNQPQHF	TGTGCCACCAGCAGAGGTGGCAGTCCCAATCAGCCCCAGCATTTT
TRBD1	.	TRBV30	TRBJ1-2	CAWINRTGFYGYTF	TGTGCCTGGATTAACCGGACAGGCTTCTATGGCTACACCTTC
TRBD1	.	TRBV28	TRBJ1-4	CASSVDRRGLLFF	TGTGCCAGCAGTGTGGACAGGAGGGGGTTGTTGTTTTTT
.	.	TRBV30	TRBJ2-7	CACRFQGVYEQYF	TGTGCCTGTAGGTTTCAGGGTGTCTACGAGCAGTACTTC
TRBD2	.	TRBV7-2	TRBJ2-3	CASSAGLGTDTQYF	TGTGCCAGCTCAGCGGGGCTAGGCACAGATACGCAGTATTTT
.	.	TRBV12-3/TRBV12-4	TRBJ2-5	CASIVETQYF	TGTGCCAGCATAGTGGAGACCCAGTACTTC
TRBD2	.	TRBV7-9	TRBJ2-3	CASSPSARGGRDTQYF	TGTGCCAGCAGCCCATCGGCCCGCGGGGGTAGAGATACGCAGTATTTT
TRBD1	.	TRBV28	TRBJ2-7	CASSTQGTGTSSYEQYF	TGTGCCAGCAGTACACAGGGGACAGGGACGAGCTCCTACGAGCAGTACTTC
TRBD2	.	TRBV3-1/TRBV3-2	TRBJ2-2	CASSRGLAGNTGELFF	TGTGCCAGCAGCCGAGGACTAGCGGGAAACACCGGGGAGCTGTTTTTT
.	.	TRBV12-3/TRBV12-4	TRBJ1-1	CASSFQGTEAFF	TGTGCCAGCAGTTTTCAGGGCACTGAAGCTTTCTTT
.	.	TRBV29-1	TRBJ2-1	CSVVARAVQFF	TGCAGCGTTGTTGCTCGAGCTGTGCAGTTCTTC
.	.	TRBV2	TRBJ1-1	CASRGFRDMTARAFF	TGTGCCAGCAGGGGATTCCGGGACATGACCGCCCGCGCTTTCTTT
.	.	TRBV9	TRBJ2-1	CASSVDANEQFF	TGTGCCAGCAGCGTAGATGCGAATGAGCAGTTCTTC
TRBD1	.	TRBV18	TRBJ1-5	CASSPGQGAGQPQHF	TGTGCCAGCTCACCCGGACAGGGCGCCGGTCAGCCCCAGCATTTT
.	.	TRBV19	TRBJ2-1	CASSTARRGGGASYNEQFF	TGTGCCAGTAGTACTGCTCGGCGAGGGGGAGGGGCATCCTACAATGAGCAGTTCTTC
.	.	TRBV7-9	TRBJ2-5	CASSLIMVGQGIRETQYF	TGTGCCAGCAGCTTAATCATGGTCGGCCAGGGGATTAGGGAGACCCAGTACTTC
TRBD1	.	TRBV29-1	TRBJ1-2	CSTGTANYGYTF	TGCAGTACCGGGACAGCTAACTATGGCTACACCTTC
.	.	TRBV27	TRBJ2-1	CASSSRTGNEQFF	TGTGCCAGCAGTAGCCGGACTGGCAATGAGCAGTTCTTC